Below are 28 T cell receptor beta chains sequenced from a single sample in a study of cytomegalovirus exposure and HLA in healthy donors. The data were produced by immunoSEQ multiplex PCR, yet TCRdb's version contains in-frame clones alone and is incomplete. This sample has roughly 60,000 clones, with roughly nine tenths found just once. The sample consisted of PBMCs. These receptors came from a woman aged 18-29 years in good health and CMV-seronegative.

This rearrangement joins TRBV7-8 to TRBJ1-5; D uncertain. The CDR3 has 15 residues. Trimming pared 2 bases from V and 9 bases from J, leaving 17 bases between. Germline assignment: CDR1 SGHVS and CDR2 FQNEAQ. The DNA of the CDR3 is TGTGCCAGCAGCTTACCTGCAGGTATCATACGGCCCCAGCATTTT. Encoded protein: CASSLPAGIIRPQHF.

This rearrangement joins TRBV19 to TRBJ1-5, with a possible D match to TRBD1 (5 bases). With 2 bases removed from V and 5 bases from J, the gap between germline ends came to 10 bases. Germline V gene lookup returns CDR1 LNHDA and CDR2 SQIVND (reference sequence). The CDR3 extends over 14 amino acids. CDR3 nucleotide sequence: TGTGCCAGTAGTATATCAGGGATCTATCAGCCCCAGCATTTT. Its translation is CASSISGIYQPQHF. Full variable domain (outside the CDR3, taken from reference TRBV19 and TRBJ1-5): DGGITQSPKYLFRKEGQNVTLSCEQNLNHDAMYWYRQDPGQGLRLIYYSQIVNDFQKGDIAEGYSVSREKKESFPLTVTSAQKNPTAFYLCASSISGIYQPQHFGDGTRLSIL.

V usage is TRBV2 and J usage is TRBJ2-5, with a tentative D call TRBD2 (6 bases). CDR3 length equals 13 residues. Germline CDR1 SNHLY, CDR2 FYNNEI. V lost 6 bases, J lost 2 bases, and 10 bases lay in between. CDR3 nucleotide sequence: TGTGCCAGCAGCCGGGACTGGCAAGAGACCCAGTACTTC. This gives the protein CASSRDWQETQYF.

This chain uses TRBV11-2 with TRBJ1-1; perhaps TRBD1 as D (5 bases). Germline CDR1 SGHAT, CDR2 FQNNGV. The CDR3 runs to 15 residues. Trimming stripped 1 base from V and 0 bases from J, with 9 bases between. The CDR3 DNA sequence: TGTGCCAGCAGCTTAGGACAGTCTGTGAACACTGAAGCTTTCTTT. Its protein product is CASSLGQSVNTEAFF.

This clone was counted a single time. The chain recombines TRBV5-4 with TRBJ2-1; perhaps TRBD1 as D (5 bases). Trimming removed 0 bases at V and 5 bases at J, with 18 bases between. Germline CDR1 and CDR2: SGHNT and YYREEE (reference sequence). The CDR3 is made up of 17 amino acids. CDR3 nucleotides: TGTGCCAGCAGCTTGGTTCGCAGGGCTGATGGGGACAATGAGCAGTTCTTC. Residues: CASSLVRRADGDNEQFF.

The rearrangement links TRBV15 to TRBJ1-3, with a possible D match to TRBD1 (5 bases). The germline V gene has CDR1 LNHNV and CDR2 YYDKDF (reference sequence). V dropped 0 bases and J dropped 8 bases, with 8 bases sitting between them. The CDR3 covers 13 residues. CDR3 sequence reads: CATSRDQGDTIYF. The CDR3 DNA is TGTGCCACCAGCAGAGATCAGGGTGACACCATATATTTT.

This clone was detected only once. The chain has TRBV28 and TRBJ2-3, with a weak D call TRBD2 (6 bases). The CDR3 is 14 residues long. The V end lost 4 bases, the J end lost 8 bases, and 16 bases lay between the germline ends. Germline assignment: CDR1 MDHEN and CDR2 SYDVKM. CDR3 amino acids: CASSSPSEGGTQYF. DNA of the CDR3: TGTGCCAGCAGTTCACCTAGCGAGGGCGGTACGCAGTATTTT.

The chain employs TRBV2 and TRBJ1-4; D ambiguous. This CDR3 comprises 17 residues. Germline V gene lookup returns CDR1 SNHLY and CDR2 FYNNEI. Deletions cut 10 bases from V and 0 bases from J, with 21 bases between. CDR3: CATNGGQAITTNEKLFF. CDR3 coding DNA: TGTGCCACCAACGGCGGGCAGGCAATAACAACTAATGAAAAACTGTTTTTT.

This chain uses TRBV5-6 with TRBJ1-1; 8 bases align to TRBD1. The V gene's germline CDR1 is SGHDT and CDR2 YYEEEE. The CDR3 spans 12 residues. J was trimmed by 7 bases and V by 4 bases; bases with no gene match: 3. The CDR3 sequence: CASSPGQGEAFF. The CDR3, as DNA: TGTGCCAGCAGCCCTGGACAGGGTGAAGCTTTCTTT. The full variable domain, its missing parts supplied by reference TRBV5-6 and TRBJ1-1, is DAGVTQSPTHLIKTRGQQVTLRCSPKSGHDTVSWYQQALGQGPQFIFQYYEEEERQRGNFPDRFSGHQFPNYSSELNVNALLLGDSALYLCASSPGQGEAFFGQGTRLTVV.

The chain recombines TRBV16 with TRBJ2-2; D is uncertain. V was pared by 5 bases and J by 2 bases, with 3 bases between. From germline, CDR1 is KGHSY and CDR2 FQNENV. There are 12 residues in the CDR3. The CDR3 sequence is CASSYNTGELFF. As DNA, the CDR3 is TGTGCCAGCAGCTATAACACCGGGGAGCTGTTTTTT.

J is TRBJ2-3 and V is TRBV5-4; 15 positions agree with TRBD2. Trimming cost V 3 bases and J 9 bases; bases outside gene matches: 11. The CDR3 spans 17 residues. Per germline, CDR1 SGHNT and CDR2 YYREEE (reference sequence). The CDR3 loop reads CASSSGLAGGPANTQYF. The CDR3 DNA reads TGTGCCAGCAGCTCCGGACTAGCGGGAGGGCCGGCAAACACGCAGTATTTT.

Here the CDR3 reads CAWSPGIARQYF. CDR3 nucleotide sequence: TGTGCCTGGAGTCCCGGGATAGCCAGACAGTACTTC. This chain connects TRBV30 to TRBJ2-7, with a possible D match to TRBD2 (5 bases). Trimming removed 2 bases from V and 10 bases from J, with 15 bases in between. The CDR3 covers 12 residues. Looked up from germline, CDR1 is GTSNPN and CDR2 is SVGIG (reference sequence).

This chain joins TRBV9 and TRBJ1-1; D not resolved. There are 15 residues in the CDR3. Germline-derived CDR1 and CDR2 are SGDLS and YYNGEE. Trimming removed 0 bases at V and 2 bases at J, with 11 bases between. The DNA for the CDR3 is TGTGCCAGCAGCGTAGTTCAGGCACCCAACACTGAAGCTTTCTTT. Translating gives CASSVVQAPNTEAFF.

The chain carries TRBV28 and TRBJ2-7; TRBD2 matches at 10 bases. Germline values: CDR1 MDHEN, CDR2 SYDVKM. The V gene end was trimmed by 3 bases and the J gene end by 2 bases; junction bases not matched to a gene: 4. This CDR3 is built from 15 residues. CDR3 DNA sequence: TGTGCCAGCAGTTTCCGGACTAGCGGTACCTACGAGCAGTACTTC. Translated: CASSFRTSGTYEQYF. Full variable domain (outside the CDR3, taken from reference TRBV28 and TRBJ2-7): DVKVTQSSRYLVKRTGEKVFLECVQDMDHENMFWYRQDPGLGLRLIYFSYDVKMKEKGDIPEGYSVSREKKERFSLILESASTNQTSMYLCASSFRTSGTYEQYFGPGTRLTVT.

The CDR3 nucleotides are TGTGCCTGGACACAGGGGGCAGGAGAGACCCAGTACTTC. Its protein product is CAWTQGAGETQYF. The V gene is TRBV30, the J gene TRBJ2-5; 9 bases agree with TRBD1. The germline V gene has CDR1 GTSNPN and CDR2 SVGIG (reference sequence). V shed 4 bases, J shed 4 bases, and the junction held 4 bases outside the gene matches. The CDR3 length is 13 residues.

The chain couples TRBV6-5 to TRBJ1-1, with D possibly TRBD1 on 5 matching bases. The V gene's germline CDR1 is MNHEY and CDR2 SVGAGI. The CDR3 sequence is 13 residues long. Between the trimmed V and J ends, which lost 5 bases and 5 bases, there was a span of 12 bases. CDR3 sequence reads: CASSTGLKTEAFF. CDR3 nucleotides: TGTGCCAGCAGTACGGGACTTAAAACTGAAGCTTTCTTT.

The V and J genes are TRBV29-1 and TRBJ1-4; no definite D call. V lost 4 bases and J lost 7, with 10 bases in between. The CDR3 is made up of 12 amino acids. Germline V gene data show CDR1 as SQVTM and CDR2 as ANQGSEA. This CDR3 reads CSVVGEGEKLFF. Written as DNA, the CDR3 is TGCAGCGTTGTAGGTGAGGGTGAAAAACTGTTTTTT.

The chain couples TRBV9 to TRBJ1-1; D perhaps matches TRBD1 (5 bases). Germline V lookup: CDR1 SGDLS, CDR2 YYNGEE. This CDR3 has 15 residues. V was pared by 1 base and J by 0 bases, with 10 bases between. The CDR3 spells CASSVRDSLNTEAFF. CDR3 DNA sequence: TGTGCCAGCAGCGTACGTGACAGCCTGAACACTGAAGCTTTCTTT.

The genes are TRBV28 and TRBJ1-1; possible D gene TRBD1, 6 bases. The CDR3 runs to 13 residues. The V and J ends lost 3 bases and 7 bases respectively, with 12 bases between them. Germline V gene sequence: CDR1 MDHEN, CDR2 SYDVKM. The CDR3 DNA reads TGTGCCAGCAGTTTTACAGGGCCGTATGAAGCTTTCTTT. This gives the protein CASSFTGPYEAFF.

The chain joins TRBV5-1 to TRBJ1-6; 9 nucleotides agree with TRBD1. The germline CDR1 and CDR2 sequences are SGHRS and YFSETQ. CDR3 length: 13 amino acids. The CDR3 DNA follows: TGCGGCTTATTAACAGGGGGCGCCTCACCCCTCCACTTT. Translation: CGLLTGGASPLHF. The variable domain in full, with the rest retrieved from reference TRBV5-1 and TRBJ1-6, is KAGVTQTPRYLIKTRGQQVTLSCSPISGHRSVSWYQQTPGQGLQFLFEYFSETQRNKGNFPGRFSGRQFSNSRSEMNVSTLELGDSALYLCGLLTGGASPLHFGNGTRLTVT.

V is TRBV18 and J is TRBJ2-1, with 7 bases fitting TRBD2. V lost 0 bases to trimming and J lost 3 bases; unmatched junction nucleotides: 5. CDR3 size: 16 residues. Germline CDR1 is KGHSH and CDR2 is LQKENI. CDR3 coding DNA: TGTGCCAGCTCACCACCGGGGGGGACCCACTACAATGAGCAGTTCTTC. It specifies CASSPPGGTHYNEQFF.

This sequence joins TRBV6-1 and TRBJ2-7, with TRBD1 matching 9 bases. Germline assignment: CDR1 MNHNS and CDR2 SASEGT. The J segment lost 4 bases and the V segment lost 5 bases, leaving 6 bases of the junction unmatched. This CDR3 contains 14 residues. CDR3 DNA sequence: TGTGCCAGCAGTTATACGGGACAGGGTTACGAGCAGTACTTC. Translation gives CASSYTGQGYEQYF.

The CDR3 is CASSDRRALSTDTQYF. CDR3 nucleotides: TGTGCCAGCAGCGACAGAAGGGCCCTTAGCACAGATACGCAGTATTTT. V gene TRBV21-1 combines with J gene TRBJ2-3; TRBD1, the table's D call, was not compared with the DNA. TRBV21-1 is recorded as a pseudogene. This CDR3 is 16 amino acids long.

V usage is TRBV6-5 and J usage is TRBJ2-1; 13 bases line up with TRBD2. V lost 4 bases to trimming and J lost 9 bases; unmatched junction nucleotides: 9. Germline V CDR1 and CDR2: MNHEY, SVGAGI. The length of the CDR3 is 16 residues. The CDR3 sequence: CASSFWTSGSGGEQFF. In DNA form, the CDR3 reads TGTGCCAGCAGTTTCTGGACTAGCGGGAGTGGGGGTGAGCAGTTCTTC.

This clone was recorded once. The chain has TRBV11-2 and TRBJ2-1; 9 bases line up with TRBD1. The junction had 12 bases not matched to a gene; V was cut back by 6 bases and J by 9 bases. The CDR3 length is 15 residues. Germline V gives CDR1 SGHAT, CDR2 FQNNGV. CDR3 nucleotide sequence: TGTGCCAGCAGTTTGGGACAGGGATGGGGTGTTGAGCAGTTCTTC. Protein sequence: CASSLGQGWGVEQFF. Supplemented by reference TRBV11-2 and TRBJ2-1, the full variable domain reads EAGVAQSPRYKIIEKRQSVAFWCNPISGHATLYWYQQILGQGPKLLIQFQNNGVVDDSQLPKDRFSAERLKGVDSTLKIQPAKLEDSAVYLCASSLGQGWGVEQFFGPGTRLTVL.

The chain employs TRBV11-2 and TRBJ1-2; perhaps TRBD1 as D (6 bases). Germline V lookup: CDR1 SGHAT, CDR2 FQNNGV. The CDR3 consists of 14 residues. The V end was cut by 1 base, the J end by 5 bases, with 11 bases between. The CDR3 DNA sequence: TGTGCCAGCAGCTTAGGGAGGACAGTGTATGGCTACACCTTC. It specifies CASSLGRTVYGYTF. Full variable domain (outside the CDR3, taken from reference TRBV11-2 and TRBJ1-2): EAGVAQSPRYKIIEKRQSVAFWCNPISGHATLYWYQQILGQGPKLLIQFQNNGVVDDSQLPKDRFSAERLKGVDSTLKIQPAKLEDSAVYLCASSLGRTVYGYTFGSGTRLTVV.

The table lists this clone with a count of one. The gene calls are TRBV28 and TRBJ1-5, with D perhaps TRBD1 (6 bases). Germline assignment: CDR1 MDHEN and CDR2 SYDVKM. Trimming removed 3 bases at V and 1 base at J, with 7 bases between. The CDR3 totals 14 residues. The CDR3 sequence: CASSLRGSNQPQHF. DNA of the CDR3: TGTGCCAGCAGTTTGAGGGGGAGCAATCAGCCCCAGCATTTT.

Here the CDR3 DNA reads TGCGCCAGCAGCCAAGACGGGGGGGATCAGCCCCAGCATTTT. It yields the protein CASSQDGGDQPQHF. J is TRBJ1-5 and V is TRBV4-1; D perhaps matches TRBD1 (5 bases). The germline CDR1 and CDR2 sequences are MGHRA and YSYEKL. CDR3 size: 14 residues. Trimming pared 0 bases from V and 5 bases from J, leaving 8 bases between.